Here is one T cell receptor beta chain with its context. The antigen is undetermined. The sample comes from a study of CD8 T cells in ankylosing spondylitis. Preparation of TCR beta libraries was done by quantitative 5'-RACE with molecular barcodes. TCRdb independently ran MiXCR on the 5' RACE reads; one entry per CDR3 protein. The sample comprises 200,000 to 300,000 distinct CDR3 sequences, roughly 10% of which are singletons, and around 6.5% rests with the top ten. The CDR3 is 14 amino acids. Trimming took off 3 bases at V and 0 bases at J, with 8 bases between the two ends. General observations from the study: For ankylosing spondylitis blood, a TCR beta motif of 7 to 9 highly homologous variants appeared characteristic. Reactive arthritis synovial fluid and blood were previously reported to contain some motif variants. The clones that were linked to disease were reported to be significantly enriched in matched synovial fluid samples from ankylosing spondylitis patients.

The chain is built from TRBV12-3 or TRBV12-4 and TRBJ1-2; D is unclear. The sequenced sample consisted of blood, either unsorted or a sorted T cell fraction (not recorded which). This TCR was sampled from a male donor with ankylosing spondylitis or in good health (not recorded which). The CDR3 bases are TGTGCCAGCAGTTTCGGGGAGACTAACTATGGCTACACCTTC. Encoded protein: CASSFGETNYGYTF.